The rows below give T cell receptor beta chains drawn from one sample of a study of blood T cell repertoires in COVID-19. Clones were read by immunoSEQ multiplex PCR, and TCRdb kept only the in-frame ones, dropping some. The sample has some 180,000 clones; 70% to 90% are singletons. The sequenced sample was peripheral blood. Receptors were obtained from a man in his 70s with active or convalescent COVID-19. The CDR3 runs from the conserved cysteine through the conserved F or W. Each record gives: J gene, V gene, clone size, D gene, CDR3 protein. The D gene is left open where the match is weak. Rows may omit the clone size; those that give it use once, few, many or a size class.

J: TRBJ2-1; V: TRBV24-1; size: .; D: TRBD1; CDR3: CATSEPRGTGQGQFF
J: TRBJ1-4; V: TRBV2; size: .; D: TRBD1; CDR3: CASSGDRGGIEKLFF
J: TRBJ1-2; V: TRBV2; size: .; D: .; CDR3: CASSEEGRWGYTF
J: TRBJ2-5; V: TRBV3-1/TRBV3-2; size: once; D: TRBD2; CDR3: CASSPSGTQETQYF
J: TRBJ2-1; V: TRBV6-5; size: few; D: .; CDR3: CASSQGGSYNEQFF
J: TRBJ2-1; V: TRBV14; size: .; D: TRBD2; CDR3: CASSHLTSGAYNEQFF
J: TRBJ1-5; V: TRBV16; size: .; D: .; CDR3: CASSLNQPQHF
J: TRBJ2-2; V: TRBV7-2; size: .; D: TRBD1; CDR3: CASSPRGTGGTGELFF
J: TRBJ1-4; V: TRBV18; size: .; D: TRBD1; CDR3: CASSPGQALTNEKLFF
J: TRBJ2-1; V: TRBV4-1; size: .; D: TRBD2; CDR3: CASSQGLAGRYNEQFF
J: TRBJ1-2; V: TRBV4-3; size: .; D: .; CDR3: CASSQDRYSLYGYTF
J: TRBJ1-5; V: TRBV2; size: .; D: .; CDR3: CASSETNRWPQHF
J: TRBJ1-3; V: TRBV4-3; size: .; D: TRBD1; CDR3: CASSQDWTGGGNTIYF
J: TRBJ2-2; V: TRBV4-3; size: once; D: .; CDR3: CASRDLLGDTGELFF
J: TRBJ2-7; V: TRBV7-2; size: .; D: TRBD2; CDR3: CASSLAMASGLTYEQYF
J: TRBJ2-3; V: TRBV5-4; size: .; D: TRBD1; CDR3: CASSPSTGEDTQYF
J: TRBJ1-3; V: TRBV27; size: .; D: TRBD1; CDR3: CASSLRAPGTGGFSGNTIYF
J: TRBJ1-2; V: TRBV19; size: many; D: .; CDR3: CASSIATGRGGYTF
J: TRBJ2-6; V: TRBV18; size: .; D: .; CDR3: CASSSYRSSGANVLTF
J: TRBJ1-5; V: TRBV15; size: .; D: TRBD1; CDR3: CATSNGGGTGYGQPQHF
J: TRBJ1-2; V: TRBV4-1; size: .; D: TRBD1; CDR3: CASSLRTGAAPNYGYTF
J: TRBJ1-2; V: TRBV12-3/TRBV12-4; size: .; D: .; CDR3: CASSPTSYYGYTF
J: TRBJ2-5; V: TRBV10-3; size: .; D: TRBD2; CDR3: CAISESILAGGRTQYF
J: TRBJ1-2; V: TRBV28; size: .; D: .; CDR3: CASSFGKPLYYGYTF
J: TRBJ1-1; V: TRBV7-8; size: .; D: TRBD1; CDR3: CASSAGQGGVFDTEAFF
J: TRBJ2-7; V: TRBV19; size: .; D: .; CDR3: CASSISTPYEQYF
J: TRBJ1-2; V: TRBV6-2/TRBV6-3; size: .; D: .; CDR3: CASSYHGQTLDYTF
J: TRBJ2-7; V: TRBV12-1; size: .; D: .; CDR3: CASKGGPRGYEQYF
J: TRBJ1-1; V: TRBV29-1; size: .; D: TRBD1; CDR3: CSVLRAGGDTEAFF
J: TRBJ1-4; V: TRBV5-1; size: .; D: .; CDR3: CASSLEGKTNEKLFF
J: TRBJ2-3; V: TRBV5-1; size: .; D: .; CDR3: CASSLGRQGRDTQYF
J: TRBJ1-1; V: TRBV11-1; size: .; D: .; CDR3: CASRHSMIMNTEAFF
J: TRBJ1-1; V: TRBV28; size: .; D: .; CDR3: CASSFWQNTEAFF
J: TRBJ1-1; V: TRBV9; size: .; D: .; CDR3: CASTRQAGSAEAFF
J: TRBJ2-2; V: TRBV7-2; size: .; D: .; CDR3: CASSSRTENTGELFF
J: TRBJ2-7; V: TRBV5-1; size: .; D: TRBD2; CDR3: CASSLGLAGGHEQYF
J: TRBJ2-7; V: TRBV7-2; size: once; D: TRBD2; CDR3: CASSLRASGRYEQYF
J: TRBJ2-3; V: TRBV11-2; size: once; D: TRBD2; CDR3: CASSSIRGTSPPDTQYF
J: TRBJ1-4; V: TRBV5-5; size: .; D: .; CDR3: CASSYGSLAEKLFF
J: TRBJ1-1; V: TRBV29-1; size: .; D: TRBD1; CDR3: CSVSRQGRDTEAFF
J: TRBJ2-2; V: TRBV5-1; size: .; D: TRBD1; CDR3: CASSAGTGGTGELFF
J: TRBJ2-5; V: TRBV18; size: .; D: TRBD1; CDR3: CASSRPGQGETQYF
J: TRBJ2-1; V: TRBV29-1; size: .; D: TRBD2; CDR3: CSVERSAGALIYNEQFF
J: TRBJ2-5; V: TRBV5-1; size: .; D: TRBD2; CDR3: CASSPSLTSDIETQYF
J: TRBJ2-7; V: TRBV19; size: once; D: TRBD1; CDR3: CASSIGTDLYEQYF
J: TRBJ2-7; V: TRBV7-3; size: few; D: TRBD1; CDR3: CASSSRDRTGKYEQYF
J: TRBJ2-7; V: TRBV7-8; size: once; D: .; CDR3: CASSPGQGYEQYF
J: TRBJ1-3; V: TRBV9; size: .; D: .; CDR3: CASSPPIGNTIYF
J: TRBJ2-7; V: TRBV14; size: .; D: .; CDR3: CASSLMTGFHEQYF
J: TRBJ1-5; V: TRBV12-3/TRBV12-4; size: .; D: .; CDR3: CASRTGPRPQHF
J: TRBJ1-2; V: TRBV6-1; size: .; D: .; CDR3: CASSENSVFYGYTF
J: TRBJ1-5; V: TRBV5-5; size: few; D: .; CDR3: CASSTGQTNQPQHF
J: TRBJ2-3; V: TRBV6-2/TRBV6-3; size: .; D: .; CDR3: CASSYPPGLTQYF